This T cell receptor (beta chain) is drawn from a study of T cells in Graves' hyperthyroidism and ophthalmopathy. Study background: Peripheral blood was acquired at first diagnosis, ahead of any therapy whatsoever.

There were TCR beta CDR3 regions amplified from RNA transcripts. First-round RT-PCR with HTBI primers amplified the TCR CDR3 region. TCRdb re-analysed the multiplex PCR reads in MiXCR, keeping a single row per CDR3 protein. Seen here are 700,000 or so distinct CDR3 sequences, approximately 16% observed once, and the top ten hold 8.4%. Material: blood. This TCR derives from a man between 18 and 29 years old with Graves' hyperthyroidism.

The DNA for the CDR3 is TGCGCCAGCACCCCCCGGGGGGGCGATCAGAATGAGCAGTTCTTC. It translates to CASTPRGGDQNEQFF. The V and J genes are TRBV5-1 and TRBJ2-1; 8 nucleotides match TRBD2. The CDR3 runs to 15 residues. V lost 6 bases and J lost 7; bases outside the gene matches: 12. The germline V gene encodes CDR1 SGHRS and CDR2 YFSETQ. The full variable domain, rest sourced from reference TRBV5-1 and TRBJ2-1, is KAGVTQTPRYLIKTRGQQVTLSCSPISGHRSVSWYQQTPGQGLQFLFEYFSETQRNKGNFPGRFSGRQFSNSRSEMNVSTLELGDSALYLCASTPRGGDQNEQFFGPGTRLTVL.